Sequencing of this T cell receptor beta chain was carried out in a study of identical twins. Study-level results: The authors drew conclusions from cross-sectional statistical analysis rather than following the same donors.

Template switching created a universal primer site, and the cDNA included unique molecular identifiers. From the 5' RACE reads, TCRdb called clonotypes with MiXCR, one entry per CDR3 protein. In the table there are 420,000 or so distinct CDR3 sequences, about a fifth of which are singletons. The CDR3 loop spans 14 amino acids. V was cut by 7 bases and J by 0 bases, with 12 bases left in between. The germline V gene has CDR1 LGHNT and CDR2 FRNRAP. For this clonotype: Its target is unknown.

Donors were all healthy Caucasians. This receptor was taken from a man aged 50-59 years in good health. The specimen was naive T cells sorted from blood. This chain uses TRBV12-5 with TRBJ2-5; a possible D gene is TRBD1 (5 bases). CDR3 nucleotide sequence: TGTGCTAGTGTCCTCTCGACAGACCAAGAGACCCAGTACTTC. Protein sequence: CASVLSTDQETQYF.